These 20 T cell receptor beta chains originate from one sample sequenced in a study of human T cells and chemical hapten exposure. TCRdb reanalysed the RACE reads using MiXCR and keeps one entry per CDR3 protein. The data show approximately 120,000 distinct CDR3 sequences, about a tenth seen once. Described time point: patch test 2, 6 weeks after DPC sensitization. The treatment: therapeutic diphenylcyclopropenone sensitization with weekly scalp DPC. The source material was whole blood, sampled in connection with sensitization to the hapten diphenylcyclopropenone (DPC). The receptor set was obtained from a woman between 40 and 50 years old with alopecia areata. Some clones in this sample may be carry-over from other donors' samples.

This clonotype has only a few counts. The chain couples TRBV20-1 to TRBJ1-5; no clear D. From germline, CDR1 is DFQATT and CDR2 SNEGSKA (reference sequence). V was clipped by 3 bases and J by 3 bases, with 3 bases between them. The CDR3 contains 11 residues. The DNA for the CDR3 is TGCAGTGCTAGCCTCAATCAGCCCCAGCATTTT. This gives the protein CSASLNQPQHF.

This clonotype came up a few times. The DNA of the CDR3 is TGTGCCAGCAGCTCTCGCCGAGGGACTAGCGGATCTCAAGAGACCCAGTACTTC. Its translation is CASSSRRGTSGSQETQYF. This chain links TRBV7-8 with TRBJ2-5; 11 bases line up with TRBD2. The CDR3 totals 18 residues. Germline loops: CDR1 SGHVS, CDR2 FQNEAQ. J gave up 2 bases and V 4 bases, and 12 bases lay outside the gene matches. Looking up the rest from reference TRBV7-8 and TRBJ2-5 gives the full variable domain: GAGVSQSPRYKVAKRGQDVALRCDPISGHVSLFWYQQALGQGPEFLTYFQNEAQLDKSGLPSDRFFAERPEGSVSTLKIQRTQQEDSAVYLCASSSRRGTSGSQETQYFGPGTRLLVL.

The chain joins TRBV4-2 to TRBJ2-2, with TRBD1 matching 9 bases. The CDR3 has 16 residues. Per germline, CDR1 LGHNA and CDR2 YNFKEQ. V lost 0 bases, J lost 3 bases, and 2 bases stayed unmatched. The CDR3 loop is CASSQDRQGDTGELFF. CDR3 coding DNA: TGTGCCAGCAGCCAAGATCGACAGGGGGACACCGGGGAGCTGTTTTTT.

There are a few counts of this clonotype. The chain carries TRBV12-3 or TRBV12-4 and TRBJ2-7; 12 positions agree with TRBD1. The CDR3 length is 15 residues. V trimming: 6 bases; J trimming: 9 bases; junction bases outside the gene matches: 12. CDR3 nucleotides: TGTGCCAGCAGGCCCGGGACAGGGGGCGTGGAGGGGCAGTACTTC. This codes for CASRPGTGGVEGQYF.

This clonotype has a handful of counts. J is TRBJ2-1 and V is TRBV24-1; D not certain. The CDR3 is 12 amino acids. The germline gives CDR1 KGHDR, CDR2 SFDVKD. V lost 2 bases and J 9 bases, leaving 7 bases between the germline ends. This CDR3 is CATSDYGIEQFF. Written as DNA, the CDR3 is TGTGCCACCAGTGATTATGGCATTGAGCAGTTCTTC.

V and J are TRBV28 and TRBJ1-6; no definite D call. This CDR3 has 13 residues. Germline V CDR1 and CDR2: MDHEN, SYDVKM. The V and J ends lost 10 bases and 7 bases respectively, with 14 bases between them. This chain's CDR3 is CATDASPNSPLHF. CDR3 bases: TGTGCCACGGACGCGAGTCCAAATTCACCCCTCCACTTT.

CDR3 bases: TGTGCCAGCAGCCCCGGAAGGGGCCCCGGGAATGAGCAGTTCTTC. Protein sequence: CASSPGRGPGNEQFF. The V and J genes are TRBV7-3 and TRBJ2-1, with D maybe TRBD1 (5 bases). The CDR3 is 15 residues long. Between the trimmed V and J ends, which lost 5 bases and 7 bases, there was a span of 18 bases. Germline V lookup: CDR1 SGHTA, CDR2 FQGTGA.

For this clonotype: A read error is possible here, since a much larger clone lies one base away. This CDR3 fails to terminate in the conserved phenylalanine or tryptophan, so it likely reflects a read error. This chain connects TRBV28 to TRBJ2-5; TRBD2 aligns across 9 bases. The length of the CDR3 is 15 residues. With V trimmed by 5 bases and J by 2 bases, 6 bases remained unmatched. Germline assignment: CDR1 MDHEN and CDR2 SYDVKM. The CDR3 here is CASSPISGGQETQYS. The DNA of the CDR3 is TGTGCCAGCAGTCCAATTAGCGGGGGACAAGAGACCCAGTACTCC.

This clonotype occurred once. The chain joins TRBV2 to TRBJ2-7; D is uncertain. Germline CDR1 is SNHLY and CDR2 is FYNNEI. The CDR3 length is 12 residues. Trimming stripped 4 bases from V and 2 bases from J, with 6 bases between. The CDR3 protein is CASSVDPYEQYF. DNA for the CDR3: TGTGCCAGCAGTGTTGATCCCTACGAGCAGTACTTC. The whole variable domain, remainder taken from reference TRBV2 and TRBJ2-7, is EPEVTQTPSHQVTQMGQEVILRCVPISNHLYFYWYRQILGQKVEFLVSFYNNEISEKSEIFDDQFSVERPDGSNFTLKIRSTKLEDSAMYFCASSVDPYEQYFGPGTRLTVT.

This clonotype was seen many times. The chain uses TRBV29-1 and TRBJ2-1, with 10 bases that match TRBD2. J was trimmed by 4 bases and V by 6 bases; bases with no gene match: 9. This CDR3 has 15 residues. The V gene's germline CDR1 is SQVTM and CDR2 ANQGSEA. CDR3 residues: CSVGAGTSVYNEQFF. The CDR3 nucleotides are TGCAGCGTGGGAGCCGGGACTAGCGTATACAATGAGCAGTTCTTC.

This chain joins TRBV9 and TRBJ2-1, with 7 bases aligning to TRBD1. In germline, CDR1 is SGDLS, CDR2 YYNGEE. The CDR3 is 12 residues long. V gave up 4 bases and J gave up 9 bases; unmatched junction bases: 4. The CDR3 loop reads CASSSTGLEQFF. Written as DNA, the CDR3 is TGTGCCAGCAGCTCGACAGGGCTTGAGCAGTTCTTC.

In this sample, this clonotype turned up a few times. This sequence joins TRBV7-9 and TRBJ2-3; D gene unclear. Germline CDR1 and CDR2: SEHNR and FQNEAQ (reference sequence). V dropped 5 bases and J dropped 3 bases, with 12 bases sitting between them. This CDR3 spans 14 amino acids. The CDR3: CASSLWTLTDTQYF. DNA for the CDR3: TGTGCCAGCAGCCTGTGGACCTTAACAGATACGCAGTATTTT.

This clonotype was seen repeatedly, ten times or more. The chain carries TRBV10-3 and TRBJ2-3; TRBD2 matches at 7 bases. This CDR3 has 15 amino acids. V trimming: 3 bases; J trimming: 5 bases; junction bases outside the gene matches: 8. The germline CDR1 and CDR2 sequences are ENHRY and SYGVKD. The CDR3 nucleotides read TGTGCCATCAGTGAAACTAGCGCGATGATAGATACGCAGTATTTT. This sequence encodes CAISETSAMIDTQYF.

This clonotype was found many times. The V call is TRBV7-9, the J call TRBJ1-1; D unclear. Germline-derived CDR1 and CDR2 are SEHNR and FQNEAQ (reference sequence). This CDR3 spans 14 amino acids. The V end lost 8 bases, the J end lost 1 base, and 14 bases lay between the germline ends. The CDR3 spells CASGEELTNTEAFF. The CDR3 DNA sequence: TGTGCCAGCGGTGAAGAACTTACGAACACTGAAGCTTTCTTT. The full variable domain, in which reference TRBV7-9 and TRBJ1-1 provide the parts outside the CDR3, is DTGVSQNPRHKITKRGQNVTFRCDPISEHNRLYWYRQTLGQGPEFLTYFQNEAQLEKSRLLSDRFSAERPKGSFSTLEIQRTEQGDSAMYLCASGEELTNTEAFFGQGTRLTVV.

The rearrangement joins TRBV20-1 to TRBJ2-3, with 9 bases fitting TRBD1. Germline V gene lookup returns CDR1 DFQATT and CDR2 SNEGSKA (reference sequence). CDR3 size: 15 residues. Trimming took 6 bases from V and 2 from J; bases not matched to a gene: 9. CDR3 residues: CSAGRDRAFTDTQYF. CDR3 sequence (DNA): TGCAGTGCCGGCCGGGACAGGGCATTCACAGATACGCAGTATTTT.

This clonotype was detected a few times. V usage is TRBV6-5 and J usage is TRBJ1-6, with a tentative D call TRBD1 (5 bases). CDR1 and CDR2 from the germline V gene are MNHEY and SVGAGI. V shed 2 bases and J shed 7 bases, with 12 bases lying between them. This CDR3 comprises 15 residues. In DNA, the CDR3 is TGTGCCAGCAGTTACCTAGCGGGGCAGAATTCACCCCTCCACTTT. This codes for CASSYLAGQNSPLHF.

This clonotype was detected only a few times. The rearrangement joins TRBV7-2 to TRBJ2-3, with D perhaps matching TRBD1 (5 bases). The germline gives CDR1 SGHTA, CDR2 FQGNSA. The V and J ends lost 5 bases and 1 base respectively, with 13 bases between them. The CDR3 spans 15 residues. CDR3 in amino acids: CASSPDSLGTDTQYF. The CDR3 bases are TGTGCCAGCAGCCCCGACAGTTTAGGCACAGATACGCAGTATTTT.

There are many counts of this clonotype. The rearrangement links TRBV5-5 to TRBJ2-2; 8 nucleotides align to TRBD1. This CDR3 has 17 residues. The germline CDR1 and CDR2 sequences are SGHKS and YYEKEE (reference sequence). The V and J ends lost 4 bases and 7 bases, in that order; junction bases with no gene match: 15. In nucleotides, the CDR3 is TGTGCCAGCAGCCTTGGTCCCCAGGGGGCATTCGGCGGGGAGCTGTTTTTT. This codes for CASSLGPQGAFGGELFF. The variable domain in full, completed from reference TRBV5-5 and TRBJ2-2, reads DAGVTQSPTHLIKTRGQQVTLRCSPISGHKSVSWYQQVLGQGPQFIFQYYEKEERGRGNFPDRFSARQFPNYSSELNVNALLLGDSALYLCASSLGPQGAFGGELFFGEGSRLTVL.

This clonotype was found many times. The rearrangement uses TRBV7-9 and TRBJ2-3; perhaps TRBD2 as D (6 bases). The CDR3 covers 14 residues. The germline V gene encodes CDR1 SEHNR and CDR2 FQNEAQ (reference sequence). Trimming cost V 4 bases and J 6 bases, with 14 bases left between them. As DNA, the CDR3 is TGTGCCAGCAGCTCCACCTGGACTATTGATACGCAGTATTTT. Translation: CASSSTWTIDTQYF.

This clonotype was seen ten or more times. CDR3 nucleotides: TGCGCCAGCAGCTTGGAGGGGACCAGCACAGATACGCAGTATTTT. Encoded protein: CASSLEGTSTDTQYF. The chain has TRBV5-1 and TRBJ2-3; D may match TRBD1 or TRBD2 (5 bases each). Germline-derived CDR1 and CDR2 are SGHRS and YFSETQ. Trimming left V 0 bases short and J 0 bases short, with 8 bases between. This CDR3 has 15 amino acids.